This T cell receptor beta chain was sequenced for a study of T cell changes during pregnancy in multiple sclerosis. Sequencing used immunoSEQ multiplex PCR; TCRdb keeps in-frame clones, though not all of them. This table holds some 14,000 clones, 85% to 95% found once. The CDR3 consists of 20 residues. Trimming pared 4 bases from V and 9 bases from J, leaving 34 bases between. Per the germline V gene, CDR1 is SGHDN and CDR2 is FVKESK. The source material was peripheral blood, sampled in the second trimester of pregnancy. This receptor was identified in a female donor in good health, enrolled as a control in a pregnancy study. The chain joins TRBV14 to TRBJ2-1, with D possibly TRBD2 on 6 matching bases. The CDR3 protein is CASSPHKWASEISSLGEQFF. The CDR3 DNA is TGTGCCAGCAGCCCACACAAGTGGGCTAGCGAAATTTCTTCCTTGGGTGAGCAGTTCTTC. Using reference TRBV14 and TRBJ2-1 for the parts outside the CDR3, the full variable domain is EAGVTQFPSHSVIEKGQTVTLRCDPISGHDNLYWYRRVMGKEIKFLLHFVKESKQDESGMPNNRFLAERTGGTYSTLKVQPAELEDSGVYFCASSPHKWASEISSLGEQFFGPGTRLTVL.